Described below is a single T cell receptor (beta chain) sequence and its context. Which antigen it targets is not known. Base qualities were left out, and no much larger clone turns up one base away. To prepare the library, the immunoSEQ multiplex PCR assay was applied. The table comes from immuneACCESS by way of TCRdb, which keeps in-frame sequences with V and J called. Part of the clones is missing from these tables; in studies checked, under half for an unresolved V gene and the rest for unknown reasons. This sample has about 170,000 clones in its table, and about 90% of those were observed once. Of the sample, around 13% falls within the top ten clones. This sample stems from a study of control samples from healthy donors and cancer patients (dated by TCRdb to 2019 to 2021). Reading from cysteine to phenylalanine, the CDR3 counts 13 amino acids. Only the CDR3 DNA stays, 39 bases, in frame from base 1. Relative to germline, V is 8 bases shorter and J is 3 bases shorter, with 13 bases between their ends. The germline V gene specifies MNHEY as CDR1 and SVGAGI as CDR2.

The chain was built from TRBV6-5 and TRBJ1-1; TRBD1 might be the D gene, on 6 matching bases. Sequenced: blood. The TCR originated in a man aged 25-45 years in good health. The bases read TGTGCCAGCGGGGGCGCACCTCACACTGAAGCTTTCTTT. Protein translation: CASGGAPHTEAFF.